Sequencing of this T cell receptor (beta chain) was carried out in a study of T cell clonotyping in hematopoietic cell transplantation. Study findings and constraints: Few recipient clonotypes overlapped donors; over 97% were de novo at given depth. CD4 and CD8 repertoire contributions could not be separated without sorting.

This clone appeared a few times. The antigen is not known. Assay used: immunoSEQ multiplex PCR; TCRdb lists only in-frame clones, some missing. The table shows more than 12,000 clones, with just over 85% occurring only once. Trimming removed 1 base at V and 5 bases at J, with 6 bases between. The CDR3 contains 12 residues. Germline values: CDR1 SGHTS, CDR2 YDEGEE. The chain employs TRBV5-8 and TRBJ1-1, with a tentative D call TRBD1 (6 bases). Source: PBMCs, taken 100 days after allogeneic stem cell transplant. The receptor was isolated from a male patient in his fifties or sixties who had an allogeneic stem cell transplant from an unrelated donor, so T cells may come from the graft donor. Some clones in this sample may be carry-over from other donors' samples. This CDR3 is CASSLRGTEAFF. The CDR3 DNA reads TGTGCCAGCAGCTTGAGGGGGACTGAAGCTTTCTTT.